One sample yielded the 22 T cell receptor beta chains listed below, sequenced in a study of T cells in Graves' hyperthyroidism and ophthalmopathy. Amplified TCR beta CDR3 regions came from RNA transcripts. An initial round of RT-PCR targeting the TCR CDR3 relied on the HTBI primer set. TCRdb analysed the multiplex PCR reads with MiXCR anew, one entry per CDR3 protein. This sample has approximately 410,000 distinct CDR3 sequences, with roughly an eighth found just once. The sample was blood. Receptors originate from a woman aged 18-29 years with Graves' hyperthyroidism.

Details on this clonotype: Its ends do not fully match the called genes, so a read error is possible. The V call is TRBV29-1, the J call TRBJ1-4; TRBD1 aligns across 9 bases. Per germline, CDR1 SQVTM and CDR2 ANQGSEA. The CDR3 runs 18 residues. The CDR3 DNA sequence: TGCAGCGCGATAAACCCGGGACAGGGTCTTGCAACTAATGAAGAACTGTTTTTT. Its translation: CSAINPGQGLATNEELFF.

This clonotype was seen many times. The chain links TRBV27 to TRBJ2-3; TRBD2 aligns across 8 bases. Unmatched junction bases numbered 25, after V lost 4 bases and J lost 4 bases. The CDR3 runs to 21 residues. In germline, CDR1 is MNHEY, CDR2 SMNVEV (reference sequence). The CDR3 nucleotides are TGTGCCAGCAGTTCACATCCATACTATAGCGGGAACTTAGGCGGGGCAGATACGCAGTATTTT. Translation: CASSSHPYYSGNLGGADTQYF.

This clonotype was observed a handful of times. The chain couples TRBV9 to TRBJ1-2, with D perhaps TRBD1 (6 bases). Germline values: CDR1 SGDLS, CDR2 YYNGEE. The CDR3 contains 17 residues. Trimming removed 0 bases at V and 1 base at J, with 16 bases between. The CDR3 sequence: CASSVEGGGRSNYGYTF. The CDR3 DNA follows: TGTGCCAGCAGCGTAGAAGGGGGGGGCAGGAGTAACTATGGCTACACCTTC.

This clonotype came up many times. The chain links TRBV5-1 to TRBJ1-2; 9 nucleotides match TRBD1. The CDR3 has 12 residues. J lost 13 bases, V lost 3 bases, and 7 bases had no gene match. Germline-derived CDR1 and CDR2 are SGHRS and YFSETQ. The CDR3 DNA is TGCGCCAGCAGCTCCGGGACAGGGATTATCACCTTC. Protein product: CASSSGTGIITF.

The table lists this clonotype with a few counts. V and J are TRBV4-2 and TRBJ2-2; D unresolved. The germline gives CDR1 LGHNA, CDR2 YNFKEQ. CDR3 length: 15 residues. V shed 0 bases and J shed 4 bases, with 9 bases lying between them. The CDR3 is CASSQDTGGTGELFF. The CDR3 nucleotides are TGTGCCAGCAGCCAAGACACGGGCGGCACCGGGGAGCTGTTTTTT.

This clonotype has a count of ten or more. The gene calls are TRBV20-1 and TRBJ2-1; D gene uncertain. The CDR3 is 13 amino acids. Germline V gene sequence: CDR1 DFQATT, CDR2 SNEGSKA (reference sequence). Trimming stripped 5 bases from V and 5 bases from J, with 13 bases between. The CDR3 nucleotides are TGCAGTGCTCGCCACAAGGCCGACAATGAGCAGTTCTTC. Amino acids: CSARHKADNEQFF.

CDR3 sequence: CAISESIALAGNTGELFF. CDR3 sequence (DNA): TGTGCCATCAGTGAGTCGATAGCACTAGCGGGGAACACCGGGGAGCTGTTTTTT. V and J are TRBV10-3 and TRBJ2-2, with 9 bases lining up with TRBD2. V lost 0 bases, J lost 1 base, and 6 bases stayed unmatched. Germline lookup yields CDR1 ENHRY and CDR2 SYGVKD. This CDR3 comprises 18 residues.

This clonotype showed up just a few times. The chain recombines TRBV9 with TRBJ2-5, with TRBD2 matching 7 bases. This CDR3 has 14 residues. Germline V CDR1 and CDR2: SGDLS, YYNGEE. The V segment lost 5 bases and the J segment 7 bases; nucleotides outside the gene matches: 11. CDR3 DNA: TGTGCCAGCAGTGCTCTAGCGGAGGGTGGGACCCAGTACTTC. This sequence encodes CASSALAEGGTQYF.

The J gene is TRBJ2-5, the V gene TRBV18; 7 nucleotides line up with TRBD1. This CDR3 has 15 amino acids. The J segment lost 5 bases and the V segment lost 4 bases, leaving 10 bases of the junction unmatched. CDR1 and CDR2 from the germline V gene are KGHSH and LQKENI. CDR3 region: CASSQSLTGEETQYF. In DNA, the CDR3 is TGTGCCAGCTCACAATCTCTCACAGGGGAGGAGACCCAGTACTTC.

In its sample, this clonotype was seen many times. The chain couples TRBV3-1 to TRBJ2-7; D is unclear. CDR3 length: 15 residues. V lost 1 base, J lost 2 bases, and 12 bases lay in between. Germline lookup yields CDR1 LGHDT and CDR2 YNNKEL (reference sequence). Here the CDR3 DNA reads TGTGCCAGCAGCCAAGGAATGGACCCGACCTACGAGCAGTACTTC. This encodes CASSQGMDPTYEQYF.

This clonotype was counted many times. The chain recombines TRBV20-1 with TRBJ2-1; TRBD2 aligns across 7 bases. After removal of 0 bases from V and 9 bases from J, the junction contained 8 bases not matched to a gene. Germline assignment: CDR1 DFQATT and CDR2 SNEGSKA (reference sequence). CDR3 length: 14 residues. The CDR3 DNA reads as TGCAGTGCTAGAGATAGCGGGTGGAATGGTGAGCAGTTCTTC. This gives the protein CSARDSGWNGEQFF.

This clonotype was counted at least ten times. The CDR3 DNA sequence: TGTGCCAGCACCGGACGGACAGGGAACCCGGCTTTCTTT. Translation gives CASTGRTGNPAFF. The V call is TRBV12-3 or TRBV12-4, the J call TRBJ1-1, with 8 bases identical to TRBD1. The length of the CDR3 is 13 residues. The ends lost 7 bases at V and 11 bases at J; junction bases unmatched: 12.

In this sample, this clonotype turned up many times. The genes are TRBV6-5 and TRBJ2-7, with D perhaps TRBD2 (6 bases). The length of the CDR3 is 15 residues. Per the germline V gene, CDR1 is MNHEY and CDR2 is SVGAGI. Trimming took 0 bases from V and 2 from J, leaving 11 bases between them. The CDR3 DNA reads TGTGCCAGCAGTTACTCGAAAAGGGAGGCCTACGAGCAGTACTTC. It codes for CASSYSKREAYEQYF.

This chain links TRBV25-1 with TRBJ2-7, with a tentative D call TRBD2 (5 bases). V lost 8 bases to trimming and J lost 0 bases, with 5 bases between them. CDR3 length: 11 amino acids. The germline CDR1 and CDR2 sequences are MGHDK and SYGVNS. CDR3 region: CASRDSYEQYV. The CDR3 nucleotides are TGTGCCAGCCGGGACTCCTACGAGCAGTACGTC.

This clonotype was recorded at least ten times. The genes are TRBV30 and TRBJ1-1; D uncertain. CDR3 length: 13 residues. Trimming left V 2 bases short and J 3 bases short, with 10 bases between. The V gene's germline CDR1 is GTSNPN and CDR2 SVGIG (reference sequence). The CDR3 region is CAWSKVGDTEAFF. CDR3 nucleotide sequence: TGTGCCTGGAGTAAAGTCGGCGACACTGAAGCTTTCTTT.

This clonotype was recorded at least ten times. The rearrangement uses TRBV2 and TRBJ2-1; TRBD1 might be the D (7 bases). This CDR3 comprises 14 residues. Trimming took off 1 base at V and 8 bases at J, with 12 bases between the two ends. Germline assignment: CDR1 SNHLY and CDR2 FYNNEI. CDR3: CASSEVGRGDEQFF. The CDR3 DNA reads TGTGCCAGCAGTGAAGTCGGCAGGGGGGATGAGCAGTTCTTC.

This clonotype showed up many times. This rearrangement joins TRBV11-2 to TRBJ2-7; 13 bases are a match to TRBD2. CDR1 and CDR2 (germline): SGHAT, FQNNGV. This CDR3 has 14 amino acids. J lost 3 bases, V lost 8 bases, and 4 bases had no gene match. The CDR3 reads CASAWTSGSYEQYF. CDR3 coding DNA: TGTGCCAGCGCCTGGACTAGCGGGAGCTACGAGCAGTACTTC.

For the CDR3, the DNA is TGTGCCACCAGCGGGGGGCTGCGAGGGACCCAGTACTTC. It is translated as CATSGGLRGTQYF. The chain uses TRBV15 and TRBJ2-5; TRBD1 or TRBD2 may be the D gene (6 bases each). The CDR3 loop spans 13 amino acids. The germline V and J ends were trimmed by 5 bases and 7 bases, with 14 bases remaining between them. Germline V gives CDR1 LNHNV, CDR2 YYDKDF (reference sequence).

This clonotype was seen ten or more times. The chain couples TRBV28 to TRBJ1-2; 9 bases agree with TRBD1. The CDR3 is 14 residues long. Germline loops: CDR1 MDHEN, CDR2 SYDVKM. J was trimmed by 4 bases and V by 6 bases; bases with no gene match: 6. The CDR3 bases are TGTGCCAGCAGGTCACAGGGGGCGACCTATGGCTACACCTTC. Protein: CASRSQGATYGYTF.

Comments on this clonotype: This could be a read error, since a much larger clone is one nucleotide away. DNA for the CDR3: TGTGGCGCCCGGGCAGGGAGGAATGAGCAGTTCTTC. The encoded protein is CGARAGRNEQFF. V is TRBV6-2 or TRBV6-3 and J is TRBJ2-1; possibly TRBD2 for D (6 bases). Germline-derived CDR1 and CDR2 are MNHEY and SVGEGT. The CDR3 spans 12 residues.

Ten or more counts support this clonotype. V is TRBV28 and J is TRBJ2-7, with unresolved D. The V end was cut by 9 bases, the J end by 0 bases, with 6 bases between. The CDR3 runs 11 residues. Germline lookup yields CDR1 MDHEN and CDR2 SYDVKM. CDR3 nucleotide sequence: TGTGCCAGTTGCAACTCCTACGAGCAGTACTTC. Protein: CASCNSYEQYF.

The chain links TRBV11-2 to TRBJ2-5, with a tentative D call TRBD2 (5 bases). V was pared by 0 bases and J by 7 bases, with 15 bases between. Germline CDR1 and CDR2: SGHAT and FQNNGV. The CDR3 is 15 residues long. The CDR3 reads CASSLDPGGLTTQYF. CDR3 coding DNA: TGTGCCAGCAGCTTAGATCCCGGCGGGCTTACGACCCAGTACTTC.